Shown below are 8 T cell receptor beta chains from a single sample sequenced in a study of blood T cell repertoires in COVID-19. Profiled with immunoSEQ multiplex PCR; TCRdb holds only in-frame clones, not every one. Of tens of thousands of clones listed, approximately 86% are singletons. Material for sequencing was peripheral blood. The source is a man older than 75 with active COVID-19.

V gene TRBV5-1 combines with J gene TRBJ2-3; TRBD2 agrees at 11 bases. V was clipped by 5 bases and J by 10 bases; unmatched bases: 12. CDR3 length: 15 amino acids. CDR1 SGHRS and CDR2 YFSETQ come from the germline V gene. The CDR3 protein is CASSSSGTSGDAQYF. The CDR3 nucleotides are TGCGCCAGCAGTTCGAGTGGGACTAGCGGAGACGCGCAGTATTTT.

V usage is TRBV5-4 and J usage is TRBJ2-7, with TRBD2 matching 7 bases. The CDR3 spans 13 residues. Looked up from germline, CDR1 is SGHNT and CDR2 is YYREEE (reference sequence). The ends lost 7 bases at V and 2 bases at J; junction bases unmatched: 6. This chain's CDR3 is CASRPSGTYEQYF. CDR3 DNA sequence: TGTGCCAGCCGCCCTAGCGGAACCTACGAGCAGTACTTC.

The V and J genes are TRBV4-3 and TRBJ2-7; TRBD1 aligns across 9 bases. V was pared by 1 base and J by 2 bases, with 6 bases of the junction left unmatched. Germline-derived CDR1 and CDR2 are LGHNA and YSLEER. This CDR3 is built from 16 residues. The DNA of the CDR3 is TGCGCCAGCAGCCAAGCCGGGACAGGGTACCCCTACGAGCAGTACTTC. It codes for CASSQAGTGYPYEQYF.

The CDR3 loop is CATSDNYGLAANEQFF. In DNA, the CDR3 is TGTGCCACCAGTGATAATTACGGACTAGCGGCGAATGAGCAGTTCTTC. The chain employs TRBV24-1 and TRBJ2-1; TRBD2 matches 10 bases. CDR3 length: 16 residues. Per the germline V gene, CDR1 is KGHDR and CDR2 is SFDVKD. Trimming at V came to 3 bases and at J to 7 bases, leaving 8 bases not matched to a gene.

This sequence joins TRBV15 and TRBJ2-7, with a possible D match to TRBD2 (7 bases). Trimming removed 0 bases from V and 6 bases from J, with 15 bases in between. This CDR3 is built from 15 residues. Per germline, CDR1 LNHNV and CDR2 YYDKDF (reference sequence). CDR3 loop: CATSREIGRGGEQYF. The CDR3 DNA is TGTGCCACCAGCAGAGAGATAGGAAGGGGGGGCGAGCAGTACTTC.

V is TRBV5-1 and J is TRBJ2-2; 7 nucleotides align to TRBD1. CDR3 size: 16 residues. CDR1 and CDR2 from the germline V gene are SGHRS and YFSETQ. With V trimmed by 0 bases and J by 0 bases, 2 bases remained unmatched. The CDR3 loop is CASSLGQGPNTGELFF. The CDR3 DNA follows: TGCGCCAGCAGCTTGGGACAGGGCCCGAACACCGGGGAGCTGTTTTTT.

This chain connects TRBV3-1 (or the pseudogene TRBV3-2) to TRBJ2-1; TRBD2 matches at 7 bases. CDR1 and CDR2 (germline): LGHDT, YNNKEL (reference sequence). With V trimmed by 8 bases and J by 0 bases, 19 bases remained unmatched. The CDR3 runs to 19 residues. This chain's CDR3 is CASSDPGLSRSSSYNEQFF. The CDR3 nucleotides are TGTGCCAGCTCTGACCCGGGACTATCTAGATCGAGCTCCTACAATGAGCAGTTCTTC.

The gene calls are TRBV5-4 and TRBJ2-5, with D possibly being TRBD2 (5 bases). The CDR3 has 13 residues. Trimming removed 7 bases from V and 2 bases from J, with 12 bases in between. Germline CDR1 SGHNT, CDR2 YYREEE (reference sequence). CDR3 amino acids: CASGGSLQETQYF. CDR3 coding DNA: TGTGCCAGCGGAGGATCTTTACAAGAGACCCAGTACTTC.